The 30 T cell receptor beta chains below all came from one sample that was sequenced in a study of CD8+CD57+ T cells in acquired aplastic anemia. Sequencing was done on patients that had shown CD8+CD57+ cell expansion by flow cytometry. Profiling that covered TCR beta VDJ and CDR3 relied on genomic DNA as its template. TCRdb analysed the reads with MiXCR anew, one entry per CDR3 protein. The sample shows 150,000 or so distinct CDR3 sequences, 40% to 50% of them seen only once. Material: sorted CD4+, CD8+, or CD8+CD57+ T cells (not recorded which) from PBMCs. All receptors come from a human donor with aplastic anemia.

Ten or more counts support this clonotype. The J gene is TRBJ2-7, the V gene TRBV25-1; D call uncertain. Trimming left V 3 bases short and J 2 bases short, with 8 bases between. CDR3 size: 13 residues. Germline values: CDR1 MGHDK, CDR2 SYGVNS. CDR3 amino acids: CASSELATYEQYF. CDR3 in DNA: TGTGCCAGCAGTGAGCTGGCCACCTACGAGCAGTACTTC.

The genes are TRBV30 and TRBJ1-2; tentative D call: TRBD1 (5 bases). This CDR3 spans 16 amino acids. V lost 0 bases and J 5 bases, leaving 19 bases between the germline ends. CDR1 is GTSNPN and CDR2 is SVGIG in the germline V gene (reference sequence). The DNA of the CDR3 is TGTGCCTGGAGTGTACCTTACCTAAGGGGAATATATGGCTACACCTTC. This translates into CAWSVPYLRGIYGYTF.

CDR3 DNA sequence: TGTGCCAGCAGCGCCTTCACAGGGGGGGACGAGCAGTACTTC. Encoded protein: CASSAFTGGDEQYF. The J gene is TRBJ2-7, the V gene TRBV9, with a possible D match to TRBD1 (8 bases). Trimming left V 3 bases short and J 5 bases short, with 15 bases between. The CDR3 extends over 14 amino acids. Germline lookup yields CDR1 SGDLS and CDR2 YYNGEE.

This rearrangement joins TRBV19 to TRBJ2-7; no clear D gene. Trimming cost V 8 bases and J 3 bases, with 11 bases left between them. The CDR3 consists of 12 residues. Germline-derived CDR1 and CDR2 are LNHDA and SQIVND (reference sequence). CDR3 sequence (DNA): TGTGCCAGTGGGATCCCTCACTACGAGCAGTACTTC. Amino acids: CASGIPHYEQYF.

This clonotype has only a few counts. The rearrangement joins TRBV7-9 to TRBJ2-7; D is unclear. Looked up from germline, CDR1 is SEHNR and CDR2 is FQNEAQ (reference sequence). The CDR3 contains 13 residues. Trimming left V 1 base short and J 3 bases short, with 7 bases between. The CDR3 DNA follows: TGTGCCAGCAGCTTAGTAGCCAACTACGAGCAGTACTTC. Translating it yields CASSLVANYEQYF.

Here the CDR3 reads CATSDLRGGRYEQYF. In nucleotides, the CDR3 is TGTGCCACCAGTGATCTCCGGGGAGGGCGCTACGAGCAGTACTTC. The rearrangement links TRBV24-1 to TRBJ2-7; 7 positions match TRBD2. Germline-derived CDR1 and CDR2 are KGHDR and SFDVKD. The V gene end was trimmed by 3 bases and the J gene end by 3 bases; junction bases not matched to a gene: 7. The CDR3 consists of 15 residues.

Of note for this clonotype: A much more abundant neighbour one base away suggests this may be a read error. This chain joins TRBV9 and TRBJ1-3; D is ambiguous. Germline loops: CDR1 SGDLS, CDR2 YYNGEE. This CDR3 region has 15 residues. Here the CDR3 DNA reads TGTGCCAGCAGCGTAGCGGTCAGCTCTGGAAACACCATATGTTTT. Translating gives CASSVAVSSGNTICF.

J is TRBJ2-1 and V is TRBV15; unclear D gene. V was trimmed by 3 bases and J by 9 bases, leaving 18 bases between them. Germline V gives CDR1 LNHNV, CDR2 YYDKDF (reference sequence). This CDR3 is built from 15 residues. The CDR3 protein is CATSSSSSLNAEQFF. CDR3 nucleotides: TGTGCCACCAGCAGTAGCAGCAGCCTGAACGCTGAGCAGTTCTTC.

This clonotype occurred many times. The V call is TRBV6-1, the J call TRBJ2-7; D possibly matches TRBD1 or TRBD2 (5 bases each). Germline CDR1 MNHNS, CDR2 SASEGT. Trimming took off 6 bases at V and 0 bases at J, with 18 bases between the two ends. This CDR3 is 16 amino acids long. The CDR3 bases are TGTGCCAGCAGCGATTCGACCGGGACGGGCTCCTACGAGCAGTACTTC. Encoded protein: CASSDSTGTGSYEQYF.

This chain links TRBV15 with TRBJ1-2; 7 nucleotides line up with TRBD1. J lost 2 bases, V lost 5 bases, and 14 bases had no gene match. There are 17 residues in the CDR3. Germline CDR1 is LNHNV and CDR2 is YYDKDF (reference sequence). The CDR3 DNA reads TGTGCCACCAGCTCCCAGGACAGGCTGGGGAAAAACTATGGCTACACCTTC. Its protein is CATSSQDRLGKNYGYTF.

This clonotype was detected many times. This chain uses TRBV9 with TRBJ1-1; perhaps TRBD1 as D (5 bases). Per germline, CDR1 SGDLS and CDR2 YYNGEE. The V gene lost 4 bases and the J gene lost 3 bases, with 16 bases spanning the gap. This CDR3 comprises 15 residues. CDR3 loop: CASSKRGGEDTEAFF. The CDR3 DNA reads TGTGCCAGCAGCAAACGGGGGGGAGAGGACACTGAAGCTTTCTTT.

The chain uses TRBV12-3 or TRBV12-4 and TRBJ1-6; D not resolved. V shed 3 bases and J shed 7 bases, with 13 bases lying between them. The CDR3 covers 15 residues. Written as DNA, the CDR3 is TGTGCCAGCAGTTTGCGGCAGTCAATGAATTCACCCCTCCACTTT. Translation: CASSLRQSMNSPLHF.

The chain combines TRBV10-3 with TRBJ2-3, with TRBD2 matching 8 bases. Germline-derived CDR1 and CDR2 are ENHRY and SYGVKD. The CDR3 is made up of 15 amino acids. V was pared by 10 bases and J by 3 bases, with 12 bases of the junction left unmatched. Here the CDR3 DNA reads TGTGCCACCTCCGTGAGCGGGGGCAGGACAGATACGCAGTATTTT. It is translated as CATSVSGGRTDTQYF.

The chain joins TRBV24-1 to TRBJ2-2, with TRBD2 matching over 7 bases. The CDR3 sequence is 16 residues long. Germline CDR1 and CDR2: KGHDR and SFDVKD. Unmatched junction bases numbered 5, after V lost 0 bases and J lost 5 bases. CDR3 loop: CATSDLRGEGTGELFF. The CDR3, as DNA: TGTGCCACCAGTGATTTGCGCGGGGAGGGAACCGGGGAGCTGTTTTTT.

This clonotype was detected many times. The chain links TRBV6-1 to TRBJ2-7; D ambiguous. V lost 8 bases and J lost 5, with 10 bases in between. Germline values: CDR1 MNHNS, CDR2 SASEGT. The CDR3 contains 11 residues. In DNA, the CDR3 is TGTGCCAGCTCCCCCGGCGACGAGCAGTACTTC. It yields the protein CASSPGDEQYF.

This clonotype was counted at least ten times. The V gene is TRBV2, the J gene TRBJ2-7; perhaps TRBD1 as D (6 bases). V was cut by 6 bases and J by 2 bases, with 20 bases left in between. The CDR3 is 16 residues long. Germline V gene sequence: CDR1 SNHLY, CDR2 FYNNEI. The CDR3 DNA follows: TGTGCCAGCAGACCCACCGGGACAACCGAGACCTACGAGCAGTACTTC. Translated: CASRPTGTTETYEQYF.

This clonotype was observed a few times. The J gene is TRBJ1-2, the V gene TRBV7-9, with 9 bases identical to TRBD1. With V trimmed by 4 bases and J by 6 bases, 9 bases remained unmatched. The CDR3 covers 15 residues. The germline CDR1 and CDR2 sequences are SEHNR and FQNEAQ (reference sequence). CDR3 protein: CASSSPGTGLDGYTF. The CDR3 DNA reads as TGTGCCAGCAGCTCACCCGGGACAGGGTTGGATGGCTACACCTTC. Filled out from reference TRBV7-9 and TRBJ1-2, the complete variable domain reads DTGVSQNPRHKITKRGQNVTFRCDPISEHNRLYWYRQTLGQGPEFLTYFQNEAQLEKSRLLSDRFSAERPKGSFSTLEIQRTEQGDSAMYLCASSSPGTGLDGYTFGSGTRLTVV.

About this clonotype: This may come from a read error, since a much larger clone is one base off. The chain recombines TRBV9 with TRBJ2-1; 7 bases are a match to TRBD2. Near its end, the DNA agrees better with TRBJ2-7, so the J call may be wrong. The CDR3 consists of 16 residues. Germline assignment: CDR1 SGDLS and CDR2 YYNGEE. Written as DNA, the CDR3 is TGTGCCAGCAGCGTAGATGTAGCGGGCAATTACAATGAGCAGTACTTC. Residues: CASSVDVAGNYNEQYF.

This chain connects TRBV10-3 to TRBJ1-6; no reliable D call. The germline CDR1 and CDR2 sequences are ENHRY and SYGVKD. The CDR3 runs 15 residues. Trimming removed 7 bases from V and 8 bases from J, with 18 bases in between. The DNA of the CDR3 is TGTGCCATCAACGATCGTGCCGCCCGGGATTCACCCCTCCACTTT. Translation gives CAINDRAARDSPLHF.

This clonotype showed up many times. The chain couples TRBV2 to TRBJ1-2; 8 bases match TRBD1. CDR1 is SNHLY, CDR2 FYNNEI, per germline. This CDR3 contains 13 residues. V shed 5 bases, J shed 13 bases, and the junction held 12 bases outside the gene matches. CDR3 coding DNA: TGTGCCAGCAGTAAGGGAGACAGGGGAGGGTCCACCTTC. It yields the protein CASSKGDRGGSTF.

This clonotype was counted between two and nine times. Being one base from a much bigger clone, this may be a read error. The gene calls are TRBV3-1 and TRBJ2-3, with a weak D call TRBD2 (5 bases). This CDR3 is built from 12 residues. Germline V CDR1 and CDR2: LGHDT, YNNKEL (reference sequence). The CDR3: CTSSGPADTQYF. The CDR3 DNA reads as TGTACCAGCAGCGGACCGGCAGATACGCAGTATTTT.

The V and J genes are TRBV6-1 and TRBJ2-7, with D possibly TRBD2 on 6 matching bases. This CDR3 has 15 residues. Looked up from germline, CDR1 is MNHNS and CDR2 is SASEGT. Trimming removed 6 bases from V and 0 bases from J, with 15 bases in between. DNA for the CDR3: TGTGCCAGCAGCCCCCGGGACTCAAGCTCCTACGAGCAGTACTTC. It translates to CASSPRDSSSYEQYF.

V gene TRBV29-1 combines with J gene TRBJ1-5; 9 bases line up with TRBD1. Per the germline V gene, CDR1 is SQVTM and CDR2 is ANQGSEA. The CDR3 extends over 13 amino acids. V shed 5 bases, J shed 7 bases, and the junction held 6 bases outside the gene matches. CDR3 region: CSVTGQGNQPQHF. CDR3 nucleotides: TGCAGCGTTACTGGACAGGGGAACCAGCCCCAGCATTTT.

The rearrangement uses TRBV7-3 and TRBJ2-5; 7 bases are shared with TRBD2. Germline V gives CDR1 SGHTA, CDR2 FQGTGA. V shed 5 bases, J shed 4 bases, and the junction held 10 bases outside the gene matches. The CDR3 contains 15 residues. The CDR3 spells CASSPSGTWGETQYF. The DNA of the CDR3 is TGTGCCAGCAGCCCAAGCGGGACCTGGGGAGAGACCCAGTACTTC. Based on the CDR3 plus reference TRBV7-3 and TRBJ2-5, the full variable domain is GAGVSQTPSNKVTEKGKYVELRCDPISGHTALYWYRQSLGQGPEFLIYFQGTGAADDSGLPNDRFFAVRPEGSVSTLKIQRTERGDSAVYLCASSPSGTWGETQYFGPGTRLLVL.

Only a few counts were recorded for this clonotype. The chain employs TRBV24-1 and TRBJ1-5, with D maybe TRBD1 (6 bases). Germline assignment: CDR1 KGHDR and CDR2 SFDVKD. The V end was cut by 5 bases, the J end by 6 bases, with 7 bases between. The CDR3 totals 12 residues. CDR3 bases: TGTGCCACCAGTGCAGGGGCTCAGCCCCAGCATTTT. This codes for CATSAGAQPQHF.

This clonotype was recorded once. A clone one base away is much larger, so this may be a read error. CDR3 in amino acids: CASSPGGTGPEETQYF. DNA of the CDR3: TGTGCCAGCAGCCCCGGGGGGACGGGGCCAGAAGAGACCCAGTACTTC. V gene TRBV5-5 combines with J gene TRBJ2-5; 7 bases agree with TRBD2. V was pared by 4 bases and J by 3 bases, with 12 bases of the junction left unmatched. CDR3 length equals 16 residues. Germline V gene sequence: CDR1 SGHKS, CDR2 YYEKEE (reference sequence).

V gene TRBV7-2 combines with J gene TRBJ1-2, with 9 bases that match TRBD1. V shed 5 bases, J shed 4 bases, and the junction held 8 bases outside the gene matches. CDR1 SGHTA and CDR2 FQGNSA come from the germline V gene. The CDR3 has 15 amino acids. The CDR3 here is CASSPLVDRGYGYTF. CDR3 sequence (DNA): TGTGCCAGCAGCCCCCTTGTGGACAGGGGCTATGGCTACACCTTC.

V and J are TRBV19 and TRBJ1-1, with a possible D match to TRBD1 (6 bases). In germline, CDR1 is LNHDA, CDR2 SQIVND (reference sequence). The CDR3 is 14 residues long. Trimming removed 5 bases from V and 0 bases from J, with 10 bases in between. The CDR3 is CASSQQGMNTEAFF. The CDR3 region has the DNA TGTGCCAGTAGTCAGCAGGGGATGAACACTGAAGCTTTCTTT.

V and J are TRBV20-1 and TRBJ2-5, with TRBD2 matching over 13 bases. Germline V gene data show CDR1 as DFQATT and CDR2 as SNEGSKA (reference sequence). J was trimmed by 2 bases and V by 1 base; bases with no gene match: 10. CDR3 length equals 18 residues. The CDR3 bases are TGCAGTGCTAGAGGAGGGACTAGCGGGACCGAGGTACAAGAGACCCAGTACTTC. It yields the protein CSARGGTSGTEVQETQYF.

This clonotype was counted at least ten times. The rearrangement joins TRBV6-1 to TRBJ1-1; unclear D gene. Germline V gene data show CDR1 as MNHNS and CDR2 as SASEGT. This CDR3 region has 14 residues. V gave up 2 bases and J gave up 0 bases, with 7 bases separating them. Here the CDR3 reads CASSELLVNTEAFF. CDR3 bases: TGTGCCAGCAGTGAATTGTTAGTGAACACTGAAGCTTTCTTT.